This TCR beta chain stems from a study of Ad26.COV2.S vaccination and SARS-CoV-2 variants. Looking at the study overall: Vaccine-arm donor from the placebo-controlled COV1001 Ad26.COV2.S trial. Donor got 5x10^10 or 1x10^11 viral particles of Ad26.COV2.S. Study-wide points: Quantification of TCR breadth and depth may have yielded underestimates of total T cell responses. Vaccine recipients had higher spike-specific TCR breadth than placebo recipients.

Treatment meaning: over 15 received Ad26.COV2.S at low or high dose, single or two shots; about 5 received placebo; per-sample allocation not given. Collection of samples fell on day 63 after the first vaccine or placebo injection. Some clones are missing from TCRdb's copy, which holds only in-frame ones; the method was immunoSEQ multiplex PCR. The data show roughly 500,000 clones, with around 88% seen just once and roughly 13% held by the top ten. This clone was seen just once. Its antigen remains unknown. Germline V gene data show CDR1 as SGHTA and CDR2 as FQGNSA. CDR3 length equals 14 residues. V shed 5 bases and J 6 bases; nucleotides not matched to a gene: 5.

V and J are TRBV7-2 and TRBJ1-3, with 9 bases identical to TRBD1. Specimen: peripheral blood, collected in a trial of Ad26.COV2.S vaccine versus placebo. The TCR comes from a person aged 18-60 years who received the Ad26.COV2.S COVID-19 vaccine or a placebo. As DNA, the CDR3 is TGTGCCAGCAGCCTCAGACAGGGGGTAAACACCATATATTTT. Its protein is CASSLRQGVNTIYF.